This TCR beta chain was documented in a study of T cell responses to AZD1222 COVID-19 vaccine. Background on the study: Pooled samples include second doses given at about 4 or 12 weeks.

Measured with immunoSEQ multiplex PCR; TCRdb has only the in-frame clones, and not every one. The table lists 140,000 to 150,000 clones, roughly 85% of them singletons. The CDR3 is 14 residues long. V shed 4 bases and J 6 bases; nucleotides not matched to a gene: 6. The V gene's germline CDR1 is ENHRY and CDR2 SYGVKD. The V and J genes are TRBV10-3 and TRBJ1-2, with 9 bases fitting TRBD1. This TCR came from an adult in good health. Sequences were derived from peripheral blood, sampled on day 0 of AZD1222 vaccination. CDR3 in amino acids: CAISVSGQGDGYTF. CDR3 DNA: TGTGCCATCAGTGTATCGGGACAGGGAGATGGCTACACCTTC.